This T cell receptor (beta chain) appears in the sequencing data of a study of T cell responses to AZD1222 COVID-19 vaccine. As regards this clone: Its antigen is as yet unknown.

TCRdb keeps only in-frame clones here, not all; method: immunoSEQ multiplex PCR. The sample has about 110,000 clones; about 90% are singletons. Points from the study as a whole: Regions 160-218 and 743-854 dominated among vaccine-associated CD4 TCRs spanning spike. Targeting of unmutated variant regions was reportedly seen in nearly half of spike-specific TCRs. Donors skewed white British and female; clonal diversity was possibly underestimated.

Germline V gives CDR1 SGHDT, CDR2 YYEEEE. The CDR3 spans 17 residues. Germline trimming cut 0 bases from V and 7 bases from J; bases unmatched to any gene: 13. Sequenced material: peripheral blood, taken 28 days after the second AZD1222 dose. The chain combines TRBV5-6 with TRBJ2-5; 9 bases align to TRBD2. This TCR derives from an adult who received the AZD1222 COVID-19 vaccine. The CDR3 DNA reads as TGTGCCAGCAGCTTGGGAAGAGGGCGGGAGGGAGTTGGGACCCAGTACTTC. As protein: CASSLGRGREGVGTQYF.